The clone carrying this TCR beta chain was counted only a few times. These data originate in a study of T-cell memory formation after mild COVID-19. In the study overall: There were largely donor-specific TCR clusters.

TCRdb called the 5' RACE reads again in MiXCR, with one record for every CDR3 protein. The sample holds around 250,000 distinct CDR3 sequences, 9.4% seen once. Germline V gene sequence: CDR1 SGHAT, CDR2 FQNNGV. The V and J ends lost 2 bases and 1 base, in that order; junction bases with no gene match: 10. CDR3 size: 18 residues. This TCR was sampled from a man younger than 35 who had mild COVID-19 (a few samples of this study predate the infection). Cell type and time point are not known. J is TRBJ1-1 and V is TRBV11-2; 10 bases are shared with TRBD1. Sequenced: PBMCs or a T cell subset sorted from them (not recorded which). The CDR3 loop reads CASSLQPGQGPPNTEAFF. CDR3 nucleotide sequence: TGTGCCAGCAGCTTACAACCGGGACAGGGGCCCCCGAACACTGAAGCTTTCTTT.